This entry features one TCR beta chain sequence. Its antigen is unknown. Base qualities were left out, and no much larger clone turns up one base away. The germline V gene (reference sequence) supplies CDR1 MNHEY and CDR2 SMNVEV. The CDR3 measures 15 amino acids from cysteine to phenylalanine. Only the CDR3 DNA is retained, 45 bases long and in frame from the first base. V lost 4 bases and J lost 7 bases, and the count of bases not matched to a germline gene is 12. The sample's time point label is to be understood as: after dendritic cell vaccination, including at tumor progression/relapse. To be selected, patients needed enough residual fresh-frozen tumor tissue and more than two years of available survival data. An isocitrate dehydrogenase mutation was not carried by any of the glioblastoma patients, although molecular status was otherwise variable. PBMC were collected before vaccination, two weeks after the third vaccination, and at tumor progression when it occurred. The Qiagen DNeasy Blood extraction Kit was used to extract genomic DNA.

The data are from a study of glioma-infiltrating T cells after dendritic cell vaccination (dated by TCRdb to 2016 to 2017). Concerning the study at large: The cohort comprised around 15 glioblastoma patients from Phase I and II dendritic cell vaccination trials, 9 newly diagnosed and 6 with recurrent disease. Between 2003 and 2012, patients were given autologous tumor lysate-pulsed dendritic cell vaccination. The vaccine was prepared from monocyte-derived dendritic cells that were cultured for under 8 days with IL-4 and GM-CSF and then pulsed overnight with autologous tumor lysate. Three intradermal dendritic cell vaccine injections were administered to patients at biweekly intervals in the arm below the axilla. In glioblastoma patients vaccinated with dendritic cells, deep sequencing of TCR beta CDR3 regions served to measure tumor-infiltrating lymphocyte content and to compare repertoires between tumor and blood. TCR sequencing metrics, including TIL content and tumor-blood repertoire overlap, were correlated with survival after dendritic cell vaccination. Beyond this particular receptor, the publication reports: Longer time to progression and overall survival after dendritic cell vaccination were predicted by higher estimated pretreatment TIL content. The TCR overlap response model with three groups was called speculative and said to need prospective validation. The cohort was small and heterogeneous, few patients had complete blood and tumor sets, and even fewer had initial-recurrent tumor pairs. No direct relationship between TCR clonality and survival was found, suggesting a diverse polyclonal response may matter.

TCRB CDR3 regions were amplified from 1.5 to 2.5 ug genomic DNA, or all available DNA if less, using the immunoSEQ assay. Multiplex PCR used 60 forward primers for TCR V beta segments and 13 reverse primers for J beta segments. To estimate the number of reads per starting template, synthetic control templates were added to each sample at limiting dilution. The Illumina HiSeq System generated 87 bp sequencing reads. In the original analysis: PCR and sequencing errors were removed by merging closely related sequences with a nearest neighbor algorithm. TCR overlap was measured as the percentage of unique tumor TCR beta sequences that were also present in the peripheral blood of the same patient. Imported from immuneACCESS, the table was reduced by TCRdb to in-frame sequences with V and J called. These copies leave out some clones; in studies compared against another copy, an unresolved V gene accounts for under half, and the cause of the remainder is not known. The DNA was the basis for D and trimming; V, J and clone size are from that table. For this sample the table gives about 76,000 clones, of which around 87% were detected only once. The ten top clones hold around 2.3% of the sample.

This sequence uses TRBV27 and TRBJ1-1, and TRBD1 aligns with 7 junction nucleotides. The clonotype was recovered from a human donor with glioblastoma. The sequencing here drew on blood, taken after dendritic cell vaccination. Here the CDR3 is given as CASSSRDSAKIEAFF. The nucleotides read TGTGCCAGCAGTTCGCGGGACAGCGCGAAAATTGAAGCTTTCTTT.